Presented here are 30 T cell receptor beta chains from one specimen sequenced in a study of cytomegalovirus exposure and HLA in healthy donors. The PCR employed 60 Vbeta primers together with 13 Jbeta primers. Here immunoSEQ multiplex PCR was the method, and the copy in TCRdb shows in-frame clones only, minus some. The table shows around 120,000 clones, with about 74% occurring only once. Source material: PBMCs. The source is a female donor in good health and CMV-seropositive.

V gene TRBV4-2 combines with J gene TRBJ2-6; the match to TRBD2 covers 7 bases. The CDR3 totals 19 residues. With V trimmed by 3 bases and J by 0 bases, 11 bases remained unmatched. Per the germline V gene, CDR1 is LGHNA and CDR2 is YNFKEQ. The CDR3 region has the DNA TGTGCCAGCAGCCAGAGAGATGGGGGGGGTTACTCTGGGGCCAACGTCCTGACTTTC. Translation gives CASSQRDGGGYSGANVLTF.

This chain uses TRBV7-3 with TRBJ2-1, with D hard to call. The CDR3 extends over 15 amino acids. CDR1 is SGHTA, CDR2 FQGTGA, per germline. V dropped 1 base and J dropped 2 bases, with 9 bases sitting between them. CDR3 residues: CASSLSGDPYNEQFF. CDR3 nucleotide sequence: TGTGCCAGCAGCTTAAGCGGCGACCCCTACAATGAGCAGTTCTTC.

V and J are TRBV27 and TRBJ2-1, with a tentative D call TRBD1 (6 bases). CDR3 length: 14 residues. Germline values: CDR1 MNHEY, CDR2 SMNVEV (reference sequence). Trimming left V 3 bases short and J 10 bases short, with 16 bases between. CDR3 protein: CASSFQWTDREQFF. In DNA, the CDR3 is TGTGCCAGCAGTTTTCAATGGACAGACAGGGAGCAGTTCTTC.

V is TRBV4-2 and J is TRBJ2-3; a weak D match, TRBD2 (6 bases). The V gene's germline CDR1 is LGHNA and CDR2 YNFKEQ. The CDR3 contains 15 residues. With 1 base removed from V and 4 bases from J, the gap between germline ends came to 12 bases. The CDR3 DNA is TGTGCCAGCAGCCAAGGCCAGGGAGGATCAGATACGCAGTATTTT. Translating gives CASSQGQGGSDTQYF.

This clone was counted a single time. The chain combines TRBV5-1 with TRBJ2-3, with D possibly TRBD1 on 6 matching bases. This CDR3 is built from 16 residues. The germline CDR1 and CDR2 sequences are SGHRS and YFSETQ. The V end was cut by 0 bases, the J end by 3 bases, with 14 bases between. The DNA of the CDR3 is TGCGCCAGCAGCTTGGGTCAGGGGCTTGGGACAGATACGCAGTATTTT. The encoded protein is CASSLGQGLGTDTQYF.

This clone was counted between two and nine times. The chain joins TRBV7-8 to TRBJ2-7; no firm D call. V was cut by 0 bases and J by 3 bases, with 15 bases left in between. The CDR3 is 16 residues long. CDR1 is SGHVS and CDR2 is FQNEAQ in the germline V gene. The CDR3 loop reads CASSLAQVVGDYEQYF. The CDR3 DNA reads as TGTGCCAGCAGCTTAGCCCAAGTCGTCGGTGACTACGAGCAGTACTTC. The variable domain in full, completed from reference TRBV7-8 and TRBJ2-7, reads GAGVSQSPRYKVAKRGQDVALRCDPISGHVSLFWYQQALGQGPEFLTYFQNEAQLDKSGLPSDRFFAERPEGSVSTLKIQRTQQEDSAVYLCASSLAQVVGDYEQYFGPGTRLTVT.

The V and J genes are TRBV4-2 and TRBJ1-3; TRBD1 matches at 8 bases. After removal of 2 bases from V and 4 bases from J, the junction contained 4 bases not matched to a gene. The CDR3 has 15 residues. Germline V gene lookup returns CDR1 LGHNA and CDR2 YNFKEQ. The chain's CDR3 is CASSQPQGAGNTIYF. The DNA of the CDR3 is TGTGCCAGCAGCCAACCTCAGGGGGCCGGAAACACCATATATTTT.

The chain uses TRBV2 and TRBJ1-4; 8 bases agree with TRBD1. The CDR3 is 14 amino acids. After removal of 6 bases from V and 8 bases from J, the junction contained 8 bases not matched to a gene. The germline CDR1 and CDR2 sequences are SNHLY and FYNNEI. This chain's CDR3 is CASRQQGVGEKLFF. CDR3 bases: TGTGCCAGCAGGCAACAGGGGGTGGGGGAAAAACTGTTTTTT. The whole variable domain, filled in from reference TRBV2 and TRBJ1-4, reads EPEVTQTPSHQVTQMGQEVILRCVPISNHLYFYWYRQILGQKVEFLVSFYNNEISEKSEIFDDQFSVERPDGSNFTLKIRSTKLEDSAMYFCASRQQGVGEKLFFGSGTQLSVL.

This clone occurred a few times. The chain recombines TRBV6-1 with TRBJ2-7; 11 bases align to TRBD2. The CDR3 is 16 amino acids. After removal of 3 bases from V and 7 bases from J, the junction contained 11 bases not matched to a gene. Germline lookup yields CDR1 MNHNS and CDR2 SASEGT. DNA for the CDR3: TGTGCCAGCAGTGAGGGGACTAGCGGCTCCCTAGGGGAGCAGTACTTC. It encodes CASSEGTSGSLGEQYF.

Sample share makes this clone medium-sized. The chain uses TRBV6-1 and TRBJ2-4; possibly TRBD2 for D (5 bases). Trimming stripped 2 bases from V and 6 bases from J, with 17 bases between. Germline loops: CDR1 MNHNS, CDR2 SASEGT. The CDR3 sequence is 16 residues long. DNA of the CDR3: TGTGCCAGCAGTGAAATCCCAGCGGATGCGGGAAACATTCAGTACTTC. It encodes CASSEIPADAGNIQYF.

The CDR3 region is CASSSPIAGQPQHF. In nucleotides, the CDR3 is TGTGCCAGCAGTTCCCCCATCGCGGGCCAGCCCCAGCATTTT. The chain carries TRBV28 and TRBJ1-5; no definite D call. Germline V gene data show CDR1 as MDHEN and CDR2 as SYDVKM. V was trimmed by 4 bases and J by 7 bases, leaving 14 bases between them. The CDR3 totals 14 residues.

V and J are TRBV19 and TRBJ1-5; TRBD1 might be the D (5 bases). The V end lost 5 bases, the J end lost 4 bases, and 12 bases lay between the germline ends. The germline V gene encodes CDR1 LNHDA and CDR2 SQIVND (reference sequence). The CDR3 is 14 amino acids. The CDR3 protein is CASSSTDRNQPQHF. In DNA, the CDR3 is TGTGCCAGTAGTTCCACTGACAGAAATCAGCCCCAGCATTTT.

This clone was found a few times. CDR3 nucleotide sequence: TGTGCCAGCTCATCGACAGAGCCCCGGTTCGGCTACACCTTC. It is translated as CASSSTEPRFGYTF. This chain connects TRBV18 to TRBJ1-2, with D tentatively TRBD1 (5 bases). Germline V gene sequence: CDR1 KGHSH, CDR2 LQKENI. The CDR3 extends over 14 amino acids. With 5 bases removed from V and 8 bases from J, the gap between germline ends came to 18 bases.

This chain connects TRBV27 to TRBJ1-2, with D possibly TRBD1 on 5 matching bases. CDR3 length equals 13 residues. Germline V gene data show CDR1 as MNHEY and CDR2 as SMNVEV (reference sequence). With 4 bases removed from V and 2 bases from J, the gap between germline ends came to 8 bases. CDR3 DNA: TGTGCCAGCAGTTATAGACAGAACTATGGCTACACCTTC. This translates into CASSYRQNYGYTF.

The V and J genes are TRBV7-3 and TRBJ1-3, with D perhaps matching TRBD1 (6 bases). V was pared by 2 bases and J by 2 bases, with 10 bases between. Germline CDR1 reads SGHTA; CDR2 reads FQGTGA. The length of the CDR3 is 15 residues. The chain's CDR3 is CASSLGGGTGNTIYF. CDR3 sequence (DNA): TGTGCCAGCAGCTTAGGGGGGGGCACTGGAAACACCATATATTTT.

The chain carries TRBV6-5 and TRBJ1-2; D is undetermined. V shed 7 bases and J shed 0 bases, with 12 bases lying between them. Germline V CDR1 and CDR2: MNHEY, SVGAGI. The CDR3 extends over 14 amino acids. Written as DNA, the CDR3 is TGTGCCAGCAAAGTGGGGAGCACTAACTATGGCTACACCTTC. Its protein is CASKVGSTNYGYTF.

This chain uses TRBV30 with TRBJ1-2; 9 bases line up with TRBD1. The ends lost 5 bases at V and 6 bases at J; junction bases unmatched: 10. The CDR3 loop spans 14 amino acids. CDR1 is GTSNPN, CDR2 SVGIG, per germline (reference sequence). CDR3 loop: CAWRRTGENNGYTF. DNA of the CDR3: TGTGCCTGGCGCCGGACAGGGGAGAATAATGGCTACACCTTC.

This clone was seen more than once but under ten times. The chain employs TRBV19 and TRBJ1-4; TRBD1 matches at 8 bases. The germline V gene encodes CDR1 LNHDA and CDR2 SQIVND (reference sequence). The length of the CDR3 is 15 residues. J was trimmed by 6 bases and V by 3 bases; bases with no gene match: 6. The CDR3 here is CASSIRTGIDEKLFF. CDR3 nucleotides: TGTGCCAGTAGTATTAGGACAGGGATTGATGAAAAACTGTTTTTT.

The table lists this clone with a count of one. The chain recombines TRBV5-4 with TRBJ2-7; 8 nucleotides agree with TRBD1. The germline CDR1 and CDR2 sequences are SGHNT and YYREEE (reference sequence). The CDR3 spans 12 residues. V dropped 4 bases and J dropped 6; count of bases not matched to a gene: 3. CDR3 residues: CASSVDRGEQYF. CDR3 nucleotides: TGTGCCAGCAGCGTCGACAGGGGCGAGCAGTACTTC.

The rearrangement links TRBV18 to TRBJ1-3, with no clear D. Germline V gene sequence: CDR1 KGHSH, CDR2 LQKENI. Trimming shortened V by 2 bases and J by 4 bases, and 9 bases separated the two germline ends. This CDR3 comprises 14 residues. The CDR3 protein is CASSPGESGNTIYF. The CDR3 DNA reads TGTGCCAGCTCACCAGGGGAGTCGGGAAACACCATATATTTT.

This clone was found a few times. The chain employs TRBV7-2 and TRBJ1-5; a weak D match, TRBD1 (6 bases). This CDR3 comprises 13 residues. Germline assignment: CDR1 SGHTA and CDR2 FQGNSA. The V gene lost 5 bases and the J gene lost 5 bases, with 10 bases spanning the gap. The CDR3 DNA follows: TGTGCCAGCAGCGTACAGGGTTATCAGCCCCAGCATTTT. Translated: CASSVQGYQPQHF.

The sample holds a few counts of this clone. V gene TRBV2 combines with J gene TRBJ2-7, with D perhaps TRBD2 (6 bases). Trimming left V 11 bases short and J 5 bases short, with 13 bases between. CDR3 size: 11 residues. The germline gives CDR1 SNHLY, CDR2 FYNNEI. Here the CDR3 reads CAGGLGNEQYF. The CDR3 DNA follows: TGTGCCGGAGGGCTTGGGAACGAGCAGTACTTC.

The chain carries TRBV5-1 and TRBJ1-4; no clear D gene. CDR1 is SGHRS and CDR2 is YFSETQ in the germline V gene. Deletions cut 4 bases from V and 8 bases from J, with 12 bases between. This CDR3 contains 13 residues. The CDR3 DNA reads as TGCGCCAGCAGCGCCGAGGGTTGGGAAAAACTGTTTTTT. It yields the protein CASSAEGWEKLFF.

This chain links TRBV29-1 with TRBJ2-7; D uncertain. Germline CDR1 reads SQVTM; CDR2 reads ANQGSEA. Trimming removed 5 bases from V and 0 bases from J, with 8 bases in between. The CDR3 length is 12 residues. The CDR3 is CSVLADSYEQYF. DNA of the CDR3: TGCAGCGTTCTGGCAGACTCCTACGAGCAGTACTTC.

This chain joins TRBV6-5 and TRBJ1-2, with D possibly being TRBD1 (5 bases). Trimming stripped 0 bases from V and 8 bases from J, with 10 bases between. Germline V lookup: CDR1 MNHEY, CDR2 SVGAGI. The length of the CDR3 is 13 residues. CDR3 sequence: CASSYSASGGYTF. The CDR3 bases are TGTGCCAGCAGTTACTCGGCCTCAGGGGGCTACACCTTC.

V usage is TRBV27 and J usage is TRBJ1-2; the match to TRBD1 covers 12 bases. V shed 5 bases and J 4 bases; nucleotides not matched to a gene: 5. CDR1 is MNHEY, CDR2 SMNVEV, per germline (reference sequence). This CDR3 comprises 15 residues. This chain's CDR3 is CASSIKGQGAYGYTF. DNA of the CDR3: TGTGCCAGCAGTATAAAGGGACAGGGGGCCTATGGCTACACCTTC.

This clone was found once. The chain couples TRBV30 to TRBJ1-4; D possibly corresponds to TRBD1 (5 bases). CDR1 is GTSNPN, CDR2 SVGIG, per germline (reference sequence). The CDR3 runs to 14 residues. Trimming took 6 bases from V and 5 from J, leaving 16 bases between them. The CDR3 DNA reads TGTGCCTGCGCCTTATGGGGCTTCAATGAAAAACTGTTTTTT. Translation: CACALWGFNEKLFF.

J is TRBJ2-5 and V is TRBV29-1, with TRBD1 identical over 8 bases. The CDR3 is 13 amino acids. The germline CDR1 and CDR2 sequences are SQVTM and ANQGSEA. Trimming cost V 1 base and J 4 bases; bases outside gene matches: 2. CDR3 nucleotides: TGCAGCGTTGAAGGACAGGGGATAGAGACCCAGTACTTC. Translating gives CSVEGQGIETQYF.

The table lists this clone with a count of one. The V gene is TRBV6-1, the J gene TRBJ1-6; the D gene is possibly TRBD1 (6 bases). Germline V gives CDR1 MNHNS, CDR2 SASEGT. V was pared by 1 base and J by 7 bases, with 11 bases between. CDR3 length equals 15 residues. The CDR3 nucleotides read TGTGCCAGCAGTGAAGGGACAGTATCGAATTCACCCCTCCACTTT. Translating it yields CASSEGTVSNSPLHF.

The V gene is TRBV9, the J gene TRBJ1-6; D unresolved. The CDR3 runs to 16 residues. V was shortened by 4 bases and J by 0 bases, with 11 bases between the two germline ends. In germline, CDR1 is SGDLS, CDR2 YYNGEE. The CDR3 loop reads CASSRGGSSYNSPLHF. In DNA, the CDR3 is TGTGCCAGCAGCAGAGGAGGGAGCTCCTATAATTCACCCCTCCACTTT. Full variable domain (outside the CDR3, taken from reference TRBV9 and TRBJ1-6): DSGVTQTPKHLITATGQRVTLRCSPRSGDLSVYWYQQSLDQGLQFLIQYYNGEERAKGNILERFSAQQFPDLHSELNLSSLELGDSALYFCASSRGGSSYNSPLHFGNGTRLTVT.